The clone carrying this TCR beta chain was observed a single time. This record belongs to a study of T cell changes during pregnancy in multiple sclerosis. The V and J ends lost 2 bases and 2 bases respectively, with 10 bases between them. The CDR3 has 15 residues. Germline V CDR1 and CDR2: MNHEY, SMNVEV (reference sequence). The data were produced by immunoSEQ multiplex PCR, yet TCRdb's version contains in-frame clones alone and is incomplete. The sample holds tens of thousands of clones, over 90% seen once. The input for sequencing was CD8+ T cells from peripheral blood mononuclear cells, taken in the third trimester of pregnancy. The sequence derives from a female donor with multiple sclerosis, enrolled in a pregnancy study. This chain joins TRBV27 and TRBJ2-1; D possibly corresponds to TRBD2 (6 bases). The CDR3 DNA is TGTGCCAGCAGTTTAGGGGAGGTCGCCTACAATGAGCAGTTCTTC. Protein product: CASSLGEVAYNEQFF.